This T cell receptor (beta chain) stems from a study of control samples from healthy donors and cancer patients. The CDR3 runs 15 residues. Germline loops: CDR1 MGHDK, CDR2 SYGVNS. V shed 0 bases and J shed 0 bases, with 5 bases lying between them. The protocol was immunoSEQ multiplex PCR, while the TCRdb copy is restricted to in-frame clones and leaves out a portion. The sample records tens of thousands of clones, 75% to 90% being singletons. The rearrangement joins TRBV25-1 to TRBJ2-2; unclear D gene. Sequenced material: PBMCs. This receptor was identified in a woman aged 45-65 years with lung cancer. CDR3 amino acids: CASSEYLANTGELFF. CDR3 DNA: TGTGCCAGCAGTGAATACCTCGCGAACACCGGGGAGCTGTTTTTT.